The next 4 T cell receptor beta chains were all read from a single sample in a study of cytomegalovirus exposure and HLA in healthy donors. It was with 60 Vbeta and 13 Jbeta primers that the PCR ran. Clones were read by immunoSEQ multiplex PCR, and TCRdb kept only the in-frame ones, dropping some. This repertoire shows some 150,000 clones, 79% found once; its top ten account for approximately 2.1%. Material for sequencing was PBMCs. The receptors come from a woman between 45 and 65 years old in good health and CMV-seronegative.

The table lists this clone with a few counts. This chain links TRBV2 with TRBJ2-3, with no clear D. This CDR3 has 14 residues. V shed 2 bases and J shed 6 bases, with 12 bases lying between them. Germline loops: CDR1 SNHLY, CDR2 FYNNEI. The CDR3 DNA follows: TGTGCCAGCAGTGAACAGTTGAAGTCTGATACGCAGTATTTT. It yields the protein CASSEQLKSDTQYF.

About this clone: One junction end disagrees with the germline gene, perhaps due to a read error. V and J are TRBV7-9 and TRBJ2-7, with a tentative D call TRBD2 (5 bases). Germline V gene lookup returns CDR1 SEHNR and CDR2 FQNEAQ (reference sequence). The CDR3 consists of 11 residues. As DNA, the CDR3 is TGTTCCAGCAGCGAGGGCACCGAGCAGTACTTC. Protein: CSSSEGTEQYF. The full variable domain, with the rest looked up from reference TRBV7-9 and TRBJ2-7, is DTGVSQNPRHKITKRGQNVTFRCDPISEHNRLYWYRQTLGQGPEFLTYFQNEAQLEKSRLLSDRFSAERPKGSFSTLEIQRTEQGDSAMYLCSSSEGTEQYFGPGTRLTVT.

For the CDR3, the DNA is TGTGCCAGCAGTCAACAGGACCGTCTAAATTCACCCCTCCACTTT. Residues: CASSQQDRLNSPLHF. V usage is TRBV6-6 and J usage is TRBJ1-6, with D perhaps TRBD1 (5 bases). The CDR3 runs 15 residues. CDR1 and CDR2 (germline): MNHNY, SVGAGI (reference sequence). The ends were cut back, 5 bases at V and 7 bases at J, with 15 bases in the middle.

This sequence joins TRBV11-2 and TRBJ1-6; 7 nucleotides match TRBD1. Germline V lookup: CDR1 SGHAT, CDR2 FQNNGV. The CDR3 covers 15 residues. Trimming cost V 1 base and J 7 bases; bases outside gene matches: 4. The CDR3 bases are TGTGCCAGCAGCTTAGTAAGGGGGCTGAATTCACCCCTCCACTTT. Translation gives CASSLVRGLNSPLHF. The variable domain in full, with the rest retrieved from reference TRBV11-2 and TRBJ1-6, is EAGVAQSPRYKIIEKRQSVAFWCNPISGHATLYWYQQILGQGPKLLIQFQNNGVVDDSQLPKDRFSAERLKGVDSTLKIQPAKLEDSAVYLCASSLVRGLNSPLHFGNGTRLTVT.